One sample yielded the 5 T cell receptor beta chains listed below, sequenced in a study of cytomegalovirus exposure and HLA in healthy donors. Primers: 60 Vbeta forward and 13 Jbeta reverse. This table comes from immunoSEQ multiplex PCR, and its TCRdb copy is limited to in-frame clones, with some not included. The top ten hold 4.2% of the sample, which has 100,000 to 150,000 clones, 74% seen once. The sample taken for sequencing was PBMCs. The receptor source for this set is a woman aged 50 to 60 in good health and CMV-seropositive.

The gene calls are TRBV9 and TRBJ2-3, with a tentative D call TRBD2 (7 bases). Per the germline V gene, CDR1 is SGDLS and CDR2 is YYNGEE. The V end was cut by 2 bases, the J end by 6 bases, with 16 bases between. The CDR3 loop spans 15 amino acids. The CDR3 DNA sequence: TGTGCCAGCAGCGTTGGGGACACCGGGGGGGATACGCAGTATTTT. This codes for CASSVGDTGGDTQYF.

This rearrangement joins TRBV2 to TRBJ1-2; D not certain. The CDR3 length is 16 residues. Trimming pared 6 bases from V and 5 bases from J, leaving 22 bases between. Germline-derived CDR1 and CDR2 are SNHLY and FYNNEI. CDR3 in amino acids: CASSPNLSRSNYGYTF. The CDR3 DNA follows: TGTGCCAGCAGCCCTAATTTGTCCCGGTCAAATTATGGCTACACCTTC.

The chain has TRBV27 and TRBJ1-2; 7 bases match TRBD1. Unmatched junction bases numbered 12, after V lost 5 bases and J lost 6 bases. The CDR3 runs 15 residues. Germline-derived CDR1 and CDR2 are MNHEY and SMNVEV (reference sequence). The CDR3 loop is CASSVYRGEQDGYTF. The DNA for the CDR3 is TGTGCCAGCAGTGTGTACAGGGGAGAGCAAGATGGCTACACCTTC.

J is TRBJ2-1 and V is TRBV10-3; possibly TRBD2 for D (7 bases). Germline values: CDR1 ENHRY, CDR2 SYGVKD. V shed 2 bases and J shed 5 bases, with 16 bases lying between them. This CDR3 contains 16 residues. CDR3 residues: CAISEGSGGLDNEQFF. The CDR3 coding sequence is TGTGCCATCAGTGAGGGGTCGGGGGGCCTTGACAATGAGCAGTTCTTC.

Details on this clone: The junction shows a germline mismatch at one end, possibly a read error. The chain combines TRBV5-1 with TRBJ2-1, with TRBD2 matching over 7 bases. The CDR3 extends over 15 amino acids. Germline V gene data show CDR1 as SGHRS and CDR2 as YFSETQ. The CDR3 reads CTSSLLAGDGGEQFF. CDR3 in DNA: TGCACCAGCAGCTTGCTGGCGGGGGACGGGGGTGAGCAGTTCTTC.